Sequencing of this TCR beta chain was carried out in a study of cytomegalovirus exposure and HLA in healthy donors. 13 Jbeta primers and 60 Vbeta primers were used for the PCR. Repertoires were generated with immunoSEQ multiplex PCR, while TCRdb's copy carries only in-frame clones and drops some. This table has some 150,000 clones, more than 8% appearing once. This CDR3 region has 13 residues. Per the germline V gene, CDR1 is SGHDN and CDR2 is FVKESK. V lost 4 bases, J lost 8 bases, and 11 bases lay in between. This clone turned up a few times. What it binds is unknown. Overall study results and limits: Later work found most CMV-associated TCR beta chains apparently HLA-restricted. Some segments of the V type, notably TRBV6-2 and TRBV6-3, were excluded as indistinguishable. The productive fraction for most TCR beta V segments was about 87% or about 30% in an earlier analysis. Some highly shared sequence variants likely arose as a pipeline artifact.

This clonotype originated in a man in his fifties or sixties in good health and CMV-seronegative. Specimen: PBMCs. The chain links TRBV14 to TRBJ2-2; perhaps TRBD2 as D (5 bases). The CDR3 DNA follows: TGTGCCAGCAGCCTCTGGGAGAGGGGGGAGCTGTTTTTT. Protein product: CASSLWERGELFF.